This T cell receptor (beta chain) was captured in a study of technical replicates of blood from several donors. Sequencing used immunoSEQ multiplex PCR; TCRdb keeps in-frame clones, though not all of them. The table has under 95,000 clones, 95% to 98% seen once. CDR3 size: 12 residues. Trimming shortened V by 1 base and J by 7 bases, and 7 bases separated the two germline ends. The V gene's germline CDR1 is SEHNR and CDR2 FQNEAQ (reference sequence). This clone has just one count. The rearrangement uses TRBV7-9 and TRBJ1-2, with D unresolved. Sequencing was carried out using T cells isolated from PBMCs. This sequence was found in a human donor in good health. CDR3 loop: CASSLGEAGYTF. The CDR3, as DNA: TGTGCCAGCAGCTTAGGGGAGGCTGGCTACACCTTC.